A selection of T cell receptor beta chains follows, all from one sample in a study of T cell repertoires in ileal Crohn's disease. Here immunoSEQ multiplex PCR was the method, and the copy in TCRdb shows in-frame clones only, minus some. The sample records several thousand clones, roughly 84% being singletons. The sequenced sample consisted of ileal tissue. These receptors originate from an adult with Crohn's disease. Both conserved end residues are part of each CDR3. D genes are given only for firm matches. Clone size is given for some rows only: seen once, a few or many times, or a class if the clone is expanded.

D gene	clone size	J gene	V gene	CDR3 protein	CDR3 DNA
NA	NA	TRBJ2-7	TRBV7-7	CAFGGKATYEQYF	TGTGCCTTCGGAGGGAAGGCGACCTACGAGCAGTACTTC
NA	NA	TRBJ2-7	TRBV11-3	CASSLEQVAYEQYF	TGTGCCAGCAGCTTGGAACAGGTTGCCTACGAGCAGTACTTC
NA	NA	TRBJ2-7	TRBV12-5	CASGANFYEQYF	TGTGCTAGTGGTGCGAACTTCTACGAGCAGTACTTC
NA	NA	TRBJ2-5	TRBV19	CASMGRRGRLETQYF	TGTGCCAGTATGGGTCGGCGCGGGCGCTTAGAGACCCAGTACTTC
NA	NA	TRBJ2-7	TRBV7-6	CASSLALAGLSYEQYF	TGTGCCAGCAGCTTAGCGCTGGCAGGGCTCTCCTACGAGCAGTACTTC
NA	few	TRBJ2-3	TRBV19	CASSSLAGHPTDTQYF	TGTGCCAGTAGTAGCTTGGCGGGGCACCCCACAGATACGCAGTATTTT
NA	NA	TRBJ2-7	TRBV27	CASRSKRGAYEQYF	TGTGCCAGCAGGTCGAAAAGAGGAGCATACGAGCAGTACTTC
TRBD2	NA	TRBJ2-1	TRBV7-3	CASSSLAGGSQHEQFF	TGTGCCAGCAGCTCTCTAGCGGGAGGCAGTCAGCATGAGCAGTTCTTC
NA	NA	TRBJ2-7	TRBV2	CASSEPTGWYEQYF	TGTGCCAGCAGTGAACCCACAGGGTGGTACGAGCAGTACTTC
NA	NA	TRBJ2-2	TRBV18	CASSPMAENTGELFF	TGTGCCAGCTCACCAATGGCCGAGAACACCGGGGAGCTGTTTTTT
NA	NA	TRBJ1-1	TRBV5-1	CASSLAGSRTEAFF	TGCGCCAGCAGCTTGGCGGGTAGTAGGACTGAAGCTTTCTTT
TRBD1	NA	TRBJ1-2	TRBV7-2	CASSDGTGFGYTF	TGTGCCAGCAGCGACGGGACAGGGTTCGGCTACACCTTC
TRBD1	few	TRBJ1-4	TRBV15	CATTRDRGREKLFF	TGTGCCACCACTAGGGACAGGGGTCGAGAAAAACTGTTTTTT
TRBD1	NA	TRBJ1-1	TRBV5-5	CASSGGTAYTEAFF	TGTGCCAGCAGCGGGGGGACAGCGTACACTGAAGCTTTCTTT
NA	NA	TRBJ2-4	TRBV9	CASSVGISSGNIQYF	TGTGCCAGCAGCGTAGGAATTAGCAGCGGAAACATTCAGTACTTC
TRBD1	once	TRBJ2-5	TRBV30	CAWSVSGGGETQYF	TGTGCCTGGAGTGTATCAGGGGGCGGGGAGACCCAGTACTTC
TRBD1	NA	TRBJ2-3	TRBV5-1	CASSVGTGSTDTQYF	TGCGCCAGCAGTGTGGGGACAGGGAGCACAGATACGCAGTATTTT
TRBD2	NA	TRBJ2-1	TRBV19	CASSIQPGLRSYNEQFF	TGTGCCAGTAGTATACAACCGGGACTACGCTCCTACAATGAGCAGTTCTTC
TRBD1	once	TRBJ2-7	TRBV14	CASSLDRGDYEQYF	TGTGCCAGCAGCCTCGACAGGGGGGACTACGAGCAGTACTTC
TRBD1	NA	TRBJ1-3	TRBV7-8	CASSLGGQGDTIYF	TGTGCCAGCAGCTTAGGAGGACAGGGGGACACCATATATTTT
TRBD2	NA	TRBJ2-3	TRBV7-3	CASSYGLAGGDTQYF	TGTGCCAGCAGCTATGGACTAGCGGGAGGGGATACGCAGTATTTT
TRBD1	NA	TRBJ2-2	TRBV4-1	CASSQGWGQYTGELFF	TGCGCCAGCAGCCAAGGGTGGGGACAGTACACCGGGGAGCTGTTTTTT
NA	NA	TRBJ2-5	TRBV5-4	CASSLDRVSETQYF	TGTGCCAGCAGCTTGGATCGGGTGTCGGAGACCCAGTACTTC
NA	NA	TRBJ2-7	TRBV2	CASRRQGRSYEQYF	TGTGCCAGCAGACGGCAGGGTAGATCCTACGAGCAGTACTTC
TRBD1	once	TRBJ2-5	TRBV6-1	CASSLDRGGETQYF	TGTGCCAGCAGTCTTGACAGGGGGGGAGAGACCCAGTACTTC
TRBD2	NA	TRBJ2-3	TRBV13	CASSFGGSGDTQYF	TGTGCCAGCAGCTTCGGGGGGTCCGGGGATACGCAGTATTTT
NA	NA	TRBJ1-2	TRBV5-6	CASSSFPSGYTF	TGTGCCAGCAGCTCGTTCCCGAGTGGCTACACCTTC
NA	NA	TRBJ2-7	TRBV9	CASGLQDHEQYF	TGTGCCAGCGGCCTACAGGACCACGAGCAGTACTTC
TRBD1	NA	TRBJ2-2	TRBV23-1	CASSPGGTDTGELFF	TGCGCCAGCAGTCCAGGGGGCACGGACACCGGGGAGCTGTTTTTT
NA	NA	TRBJ1-4	TRBV6-6	CASKGGLSATNEKLFF	TGTGCCAGCAAGGGGGGGCTTTCCGCAACTAATGAAAAACTGTTTTTT
NA	NA	TRBJ2-1	TRBV6-5	CASSGRGGNEQFF	TGTGCCAGCAGTGGGAGAGGGGGCAATGAGCAGTTCTTC
TRBD2	once	TRBJ2-2	TRBV30	CAWTRTSGGWELFF	TGTGCCTGGACCCGGACTAGCGGGGGTTGGGAGCTGTTTTTT
NA	NA	TRBJ1-5	TRBV5-4	CASSLAGNQPQHF	TGTGCCAGCAGCTTGGCGGGCAATCAGCCCCAGCATTTT
NA	NA	TRBJ2-7	TRBV5-1	CASSLEQGVYEQYF	TGCGCCAGCAGCTTGGAACAGGGTGTCTACGAGCAGTACTTC
TRBD1	NA	TRBJ2-5	TRBV2	CASRPDRETQYF	TGTGCCAGCAGGCCGGACAGGGAGACCCAGTACTTC
NA	NA	TRBJ2-2	TRBV11-3	CASSLGQGGSTGELFF	TGTGCCAGCAGCTTAGGGCAGGGGGGAAGTACCGGGGAGCTGTTTTTT
NA	once	TRBJ1-2	TRBV27	CASSPGSGRGNYGYTF	TGTGCCAGCAGTCCTGGCAGCGGACGGGGGAACTATGGCTACACCTTC
NA	NA	TRBJ2-6	TRBV29-1	CSVAQGSGANVLTF	TGCAGCGTGGCACAGGGCTCTGGGGCCAACGTCCTGACTTTC
TRBD1	NA	TRBJ1-4	TRBV18	CASSPVRSTGDNEKLFF	TGTGCCAGCTCACCAGTACGCTCGACAGGGGATAATGAAAAACTGTTTTTT
TRBD1	NA	TRBJ1-1	TRBV19	CASSDRDRGLEAFF	TGTGCCAGTAGTGACCGGGACAGGGGGCTTGAAGCTTTCTTT
NA	NA	TRBJ2-1	TRBV7-8	CASSFGQGNEQFF	TGTGCCAGCAGCTTTGGGCAGGGCAATGAGCAGTTCTTC
NA	NA	TRBJ1-4	TRBV6-5	CASRGQTNEKLFF	TGTGCCAGCAGGGGGCAAACTAATGAAAAACTGTTTTTT
TRBD2	NA	TRBJ2-3	TRBV11-2	CASSTRTSGELFRQYF	TGTGCCAGCAGCACGAGGACTAGCGGGGAACTTTTTAGGCAGTATTTT
TRBD1	NA	TRBJ1-2	TRBV25-1	CASSERTGGTYGYTF	TGTGCCAGCAGTGAACGGACAGGGGGTACCTATGGCTACACCTTC
NA	once	TRBJ2-7	TRBV7-2	CASSLQGRRDGSYEQYF	TGTGCCAGCAGCTTACAGGGCCGGCGGGACGGGTCCTACGAGCAGTACTTC
NA	few	TRBJ2-7	TRBV11-2	CASSLDQGLALSYEQYF	TGTGCCAGCAGCTTAGATCAGGGGCTAGCCCTTTCCTACGAGCAGTACTTC
NA	NA	TRBJ2-3	TRBV14	CASSPGGGDTQYF	TGTGCCAGCAGCCCCGGGGGAGGAGATACGCAGTATTTT